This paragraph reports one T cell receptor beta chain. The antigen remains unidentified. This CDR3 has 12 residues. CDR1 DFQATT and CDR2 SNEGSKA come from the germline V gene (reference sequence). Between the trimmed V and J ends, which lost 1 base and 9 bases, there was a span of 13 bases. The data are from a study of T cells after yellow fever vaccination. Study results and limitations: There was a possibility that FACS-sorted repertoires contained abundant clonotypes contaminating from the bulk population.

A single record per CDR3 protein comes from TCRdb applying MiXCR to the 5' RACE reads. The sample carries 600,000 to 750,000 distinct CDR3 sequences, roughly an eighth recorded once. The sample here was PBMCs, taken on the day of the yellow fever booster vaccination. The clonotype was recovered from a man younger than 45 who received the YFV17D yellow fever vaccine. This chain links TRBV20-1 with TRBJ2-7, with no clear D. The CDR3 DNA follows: TGCAGTGCTAGAGGCAGCAAAGGGTCGCAGTACTTC. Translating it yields CSARGSKGSQYF.